The 16 T cell receptor beta chains below all came from one sample that was sequenced in a study of T cell changes during pregnancy in multiple sclerosis. Here immunoSEQ multiplex PCR was the method, and the copy in TCRdb shows in-frame clones only, minus some. Among tens of thousands of clones listed, approximately 90% were seen once. Source: CD4+ T cells from peripheral blood mononuclear cells, taken before pregnancy. The source is a female donor with multiple sclerosis, enrolled in a pregnancy study.

In its sample, this clone was seen a few times. This chain connects TRBV6-5 to TRBJ2-1, with 9 bases lining up with TRBD1. CDR1 and CDR2 (germline): MNHEY, SVGAGI. This CDR3 contains 15 residues. Unmatched junction bases numbered 6, after V lost 6 bases and J lost 3 bases. DNA of the CDR3: TGTGCCAGCAGCCCTCGACAGGGGGACTACAATGAGCAGTTCTTC. Protein sequence: CASSPRQGDYNEQFF.

The J gene is TRBJ1-1, the V gene TRBV7-9, with 8 nucleotides matching TRBD1. CDR1 is SEHNR and CDR2 is FQNEAQ in the germline V gene (reference sequence). V shed 9 bases, J shed 0 bases, and the junction held 3 bases outside the gene matches. The CDR3 spans 13 residues. The DNA of the CDR3 is TGTGCCAGTGGGGACAGGATGAACACTGAAGCTTTCTTT. It specifies CASGDRMNTEAFF.

This clone showed up just a few times. V and J are TRBV30 and TRBJ1-5, with TRBD1 matching over 12 bases. Germline CDR1 and CDR2: GTSNPN and SVGIG (reference sequence). The CDR3 contains 15 residues. V was clipped by 3 bases and J by 3 bases; unmatched bases: 3. The CDR3 nucleotides read TGTGCCTGGAGCCGGGACAGGGGGCCCAATCAGCCCCAGCATTTT. Translating it yields CAWSRDRGPNQPQHF.

This sequence joins TRBV18 and TRBJ1-1, with 8 positions matching TRBD1. The CDR3 is 16 amino acids. From germline, CDR1 is KGHSH and CDR2 LQKENI. After removal of 2 bases from V and 4 bases from J, the junction contained 9 bases not matched to a gene. The CDR3 sequence: CASSPSRTGRSTEAFF. CDR3 DNA: TGTGCCAGCTCACCAAGCCGGACAGGGCGATCCACTGAAGCTTTCTTT.

The chain combines TRBV28 with TRBJ2-1; a possible D gene is TRBD2 (5 bases). Trimming removed 5 bases from V and 5 bases from J, with 16 bases in between. This CDR3 contains 15 residues. Germline V gives CDR1 MDHEN, CDR2 SYDVKM. CDR3 protein: CASSPSLDGNNEQFF. CDR3 in DNA: TGTGCCAGCAGTCCTTCCCTGGACGGGAACAATGAGCAGTTCTTC. Variable domain in full (rest from reference TRBV28 and TRBJ2-1): DVKVTQSSRYLVKRTGEKVFLECVQDMDHENMFWYRQDPGLGLRLIYFSYDVKMKEKGDIPEGYSVSREKKERFSLILESASTNQTSMYLCASSPSLDGNNEQFFGPGTRLTVL.

The chain uses TRBV6-6 and TRBJ2-7, with a weak D call TRBD1 (5 bases). The V and J ends lost 0 bases and 5 bases respectively, with 17 bases between them. This CDR3 has 16 residues. Germline V gives CDR1 MNHNY, CDR2 SVGAGI (reference sequence). The DNA for the CDR3 is TGTGCCAGCAGTTACTCGATTGGTCCAGGGCGCGACGAGCAGTACTTC. Translated: CASSYSIGPGRDEQYF.

The chain recombines TRBV30 with TRBJ2-7, with 7 bases that match TRBD2. Trimming removed 2 bases from V and 5 bases from J; junction bases left unmatched: 3. There are 12 residues in the CDR3. CDR1 and CDR2 from the germline V gene are GTSNPN and SVGIG (reference sequence). CDR3 protein: CAWSSGNHEQYF. The CDR3 DNA sequence: TGTGCCTGGAGTAGCGGGAACCACGAGCAGTACTTC.

The chain uses TRBV27 and TRBJ2-1, with a tentative D call TRBD1 (6 bases). This CDR3 spans 12 amino acids. Trimming pared 8 bases from V and 8 bases from J, leaving 13 bases between. Per germline, CDR1 MNHEY and CDR2 SMNVEV (reference sequence). The CDR3 here is CASGQRFDEQFF. The CDR3 DNA reads as TGTGCCAGCGGACAGCGGTTCGATGAGCAGTTCTTC.

The chain links TRBV28 to TRBJ1-5, with D possibly TRBD1 on 6 matching bases. V was shortened by 6 bases and J by 1 base, with 10 bases between the two germline ends. The length of the CDR3 is 14 residues. Germline V gene sequence: CDR1 MDHEN, CDR2 SYDVKM. The CDR3 here is CASSFRGSNQPQHF. CDR3 DNA: TGTGCCAGCAGCTTCAGGGGAAGCAATCAGCCCCAGCATTTT.

This chain joins TRBV6-1 and TRBJ2-1, with 11 bases identical to TRBD2. V shed 5 bases and J 3 bases; nucleotides not matched to a gene: 3. The CDR3 is 15 residues long. Per the germline V gene, CDR1 is MNHNS and CDR2 is SASEGT. CDR3 sequence: CASSLAGGLYNEQFF. CDR3 nucleotide sequence: TGTGCCAGCAGTCTAGCGGGGGGTCTCTACAATGAGCAGTTCTTC.

The V gene is TRBV28, the J gene TRBJ1-1; 12 bases line up with TRBD1. Germline-derived CDR1 and CDR2 are MDHEN and SYDVKM. V was clipped by 3 bases and J by 7 bases; unmatched bases: 6. The CDR3 spans 15 residues. CDR3 sequence: CASSLAGQGAGEAFF. DNA of the CDR3: TGTGCCAGCAGTTTGGCGGGACAGGGGGCGGGTGAAGCTTTCTTT.

The V call is TRBV7-3, the J call TRBJ1-6, with no clear D. With 7 bases removed from V and 3 bases from J, the gap between germline ends came to 22 bases. The CDR3 loop spans 18 amino acids. Per germline, CDR1 SGHTA and CDR2 FQGTGA. The CDR3 DNA reads TGTGCCAGCACACGGAATGGGCCTCTGATCGTCTATAATTCACCCCTCCACTTT. Protein: CASTRNGPLIVYNSPLHF.

This clone was seen more than once but under ten times. This sequence joins TRBV7-9 and TRBJ1-2; no clear D gene. Germline values: CDR1 SEHNR, CDR2 FQNEAQ (reference sequence). This CDR3 comprises 14 residues. V lost 5 bases to trimming and J lost 8 bases, with 18 bases between them. This CDR3 is CASSDAREALGYTF. Here the CDR3 DNA reads TGTGCCAGCAGCGACGCGAGGGAAGCCTTAGGCTACACCTTC.

The chain combines TRBV25-1 with TRBJ2-5; a weak D match, TRBD2 (6 bases). V gave up 0 bases and J gave up 2 bases, with 10 bases separating them. The CDR3 spans 15 residues. The germline gives CDR1 MGHDK, CDR2 SYGVNS. CDR3 residues: CASSEYRGKQETQYF. The CDR3 nucleotides are TGTGCCAGCAGTGAATATCGGGGGAAGCAAGAGACCCAGTACTTC.

V gene TRBV19 combines with J gene TRBJ2-3; 9 nucleotides agree with TRBD2. Per germline, CDR1 LNHDA and CDR2 SQIVND (reference sequence). The CDR3 is made up of 16 amino acids. V shed 5 bases and J 1 base; nucleotides not matched to a gene: 7. The CDR3 sequence: CASSPAASGGTDTQYF. CDR3 nucleotides: TGTGCCAGTAGTCCGGCGGCTAGCGGGGGCACAGATACGCAGTATTTT.

The chain is built from TRBV10-1 and TRBJ2-3; a possible D gene is TRBD2 (6 bases). The CDR3 covers 15 residues. Trimming removed 0 bases from V and 3 bases from J, with 10 bases in between. Germline V gene sequence: CDR1 WNHNN, CDR2 SYGVQD (reference sequence). In DNA, the CDR3 is TGCGCCAGCAGTGAGTCCGACGGGAGAACAGATACGCAGTATTTT. This encodes CASSESDGRTDTQYF.